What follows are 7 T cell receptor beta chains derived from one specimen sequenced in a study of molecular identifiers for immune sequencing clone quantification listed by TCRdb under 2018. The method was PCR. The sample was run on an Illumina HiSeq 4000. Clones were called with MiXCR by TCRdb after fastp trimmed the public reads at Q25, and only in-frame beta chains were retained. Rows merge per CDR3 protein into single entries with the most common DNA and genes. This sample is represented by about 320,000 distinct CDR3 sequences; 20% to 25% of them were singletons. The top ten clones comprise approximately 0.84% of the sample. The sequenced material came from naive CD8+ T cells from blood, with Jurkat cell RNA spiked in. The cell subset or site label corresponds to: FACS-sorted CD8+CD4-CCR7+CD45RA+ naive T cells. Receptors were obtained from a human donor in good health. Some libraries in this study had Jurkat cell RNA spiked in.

The CDR3 DNA reads as TGTGCCAGCAGTGTCATGGGGGGGCGGGGGGGCGTTAGGAATGAGCAGTTCTTC. Its translation is CASSVMGGRGGVRNEQFF. This rearrangement joins TRBV12-3 or TRBV12-4 to TRBJ2-1, with 9 bases matching TRBD2. The length of the CDR3 is 18 residues. The V and J ends lost 5 bases and 7 bases, in that order; junction bases with no gene match: 18.

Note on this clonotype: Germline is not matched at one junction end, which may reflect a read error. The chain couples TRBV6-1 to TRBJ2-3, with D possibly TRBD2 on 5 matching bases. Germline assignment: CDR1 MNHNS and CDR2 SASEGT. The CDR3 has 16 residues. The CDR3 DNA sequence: TGTGCCGGCAGTGAACGGGATGGGAGTTACACAGATACGCAGTATTTT. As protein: CAGSERDGSYTDTQYF.

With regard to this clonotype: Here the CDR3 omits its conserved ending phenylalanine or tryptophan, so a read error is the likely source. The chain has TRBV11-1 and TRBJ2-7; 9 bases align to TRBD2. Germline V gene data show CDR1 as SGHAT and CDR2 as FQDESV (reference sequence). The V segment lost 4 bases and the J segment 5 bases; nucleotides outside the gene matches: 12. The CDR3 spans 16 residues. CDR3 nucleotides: TGTGCCAGCAGCTCTCTAGCGGGGCCGCCTGTGGACGAGCAGTACCTC. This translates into CASSSLAGPPVDEQYL.

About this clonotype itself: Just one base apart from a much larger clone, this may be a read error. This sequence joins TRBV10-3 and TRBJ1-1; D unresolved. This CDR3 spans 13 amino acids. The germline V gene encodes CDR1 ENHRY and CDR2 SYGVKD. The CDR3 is CAISESENTEASF. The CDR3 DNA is TGTGCCATCAGTGAGTCGGAAAACACTGAAGCTTCCTTT.

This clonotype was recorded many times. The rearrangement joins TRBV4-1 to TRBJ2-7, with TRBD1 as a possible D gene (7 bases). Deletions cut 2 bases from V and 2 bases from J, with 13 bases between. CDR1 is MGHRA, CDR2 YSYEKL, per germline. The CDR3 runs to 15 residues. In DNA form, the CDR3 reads TGCGCCAGCAGCCAAAGGAGGGACAGTACCTACGAGCAGTACTTC. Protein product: CASSQRRDSTYEQYF.

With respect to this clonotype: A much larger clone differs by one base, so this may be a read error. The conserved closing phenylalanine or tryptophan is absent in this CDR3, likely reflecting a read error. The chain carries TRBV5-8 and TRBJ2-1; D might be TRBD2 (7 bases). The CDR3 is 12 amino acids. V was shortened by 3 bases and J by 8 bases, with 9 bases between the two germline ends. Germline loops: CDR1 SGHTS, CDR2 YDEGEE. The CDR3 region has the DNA TGTGCCAGCAGCTGGGGGGGCCATGAGCAGTTCCTC. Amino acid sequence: CASSWGGHEQFL.

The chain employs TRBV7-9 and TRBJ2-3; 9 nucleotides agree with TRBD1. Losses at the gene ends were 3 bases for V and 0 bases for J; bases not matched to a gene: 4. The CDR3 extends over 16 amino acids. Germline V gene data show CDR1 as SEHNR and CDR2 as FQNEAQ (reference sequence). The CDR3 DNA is TGTGCCAGCAGCTTCGGGACAGGGCCGAGCACAGATACGCAGTATTTT. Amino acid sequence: CASSFGTGPSTDTQYF.